The present T cell receptor (beta chain) was sequenced within a study of T cell repertoires in cytomegalovirus infection. On the study more broadly: Shared public TCR beta signatures pointed to both CMV infection and a matching HLA type.

A word on this clonotype: The antigen is undetermined.

TCRdb itself ran the reads through MiXCR, one entry per CDR3 protein. The sample has about 230,000 distinct CDR3 sequences, over 20% seen once. Study-level points and caveats: There were HLA-C-restricted CMV-specific TCR beta clonotypes dominating the ex vivo response.

The sample was CD8+ T cells from PBMCs. The clonotype was recovered from a human donor in good health (CMV status not recorded). Some clones in this sample may be carry-over from other donors' samples.

CDR3 loop: CASSFQGLDTEAFF. CDR3 sequence (DNA): TGTGCCAGCAGTTTCCAGGGGCTGGACACTGAAGCTTTCTTT. The genes are TRBV27 and TRBJ1-1; TRBD1 is a possible D gene (6 bases). This CDR3 has 14 amino acids. CDR1 and CDR2 (germline): MNHEY, SMNVEV (reference sequence). Trimming shortened V by 3 bases and J by 3 bases, and 11 bases separated the two germline ends.